The 13 T cell receptor beta chains below come from one sample, sequenced in a study of blood T cells in healthy people across ages. Sample-barcoded 5' priming and a J-beta primer mix drove a second PCR of roughly 6 to 12 cycles. MiXCR, run by TCRdb on the 5' RACE reads, gives a single entry per CDR3 protein. The sample has 1.2 million to 1.5 million distinct CDR3 sequences, approximately 60% seen once; the top ten hold 5.5% to 8%. The sample taken for sequencing was blood. These receptors were collected from a man aged 18 to 30 in good health.

The chain employs TRBV5-6 and TRBJ2-2; D unresolved. The V and J ends lost 4 bases and 2 bases respectively, with 15 bases between them. This CDR3 region has 16 residues. CDR1 is SGHDT, CDR2 YYEEEE, per germline. As DNA, the CDR3 is TGTGCCAGCAGCGACATTCGGGCGGACAACACCGGGGAGCTGTTTTTT. Translating gives CASSDIRADNTGELFF.

The gene calls are TRBV20-1 and TRBJ2-7; D gene uncertain. The germline CDR1 and CDR2 sequences are DFQATT and SNEGSKA (reference sequence). Trimming cost V 0 bases and J 0 bases, with 12 bases left between them. This CDR3 is built from 15 residues. The CDR3, as DNA: TGCAGTGCTAGAGATCGGGTCATCCCCTCCTACGAGCAGTACTTC. This translates into CSARDRVIPSYEQYF.

The CDR3 DNA reads as TGTGCCAGCAGCTACACTCTTCAAAACACTGAAGCTTTCTTT. Translating gives CASSYTLQNTEAFF. The rearrangement links TRBV5-6 to TRBJ1-1; D not resolved. The CDR3 runs to 14 residues. Germline V gene sequence: CDR1 SGHDT, CDR2 YYEEEE. The V and J ends lost 3 bases and 2 bases respectively, with 11 bases between them. Full variable domain (rest looked up from reference TRBV5-6 and TRBJ1-1): DAGVTQSPTHLIKTRGQQVTLRCSPKSGHDTVSWYQQALGQGPQFIFQYYEEEERQRGNFPDRFSGHQFPNYSSELNVNALLLGDSALYLCASSYTLQNTEAFFGQGTRLTVV.

This clonotype was seen a single time. In DNA form, the CDR3 reads TGTGCCAGCAGTTGGAGACAGGGAACCAAAAACATTCAGTACTTC. It translates to CASSWRQGTKNIQYF. This rearrangement joins TRBV28 to TRBJ2-4, with 7 bases lining up with TRBD1. Germline loops: CDR1 MDHEN, CDR2 SYDVKM. J gave up 2 bases and V 4 bases, and 5 bases lay outside the gene matches. There are 15 residues in the CDR3.

This clonotype was detected only once. This chain joins TRBV20-1 and TRBJ2-1, with TRBD2 identical over 9 bases. Germline V lookup: CDR1 DFQATT, CDR2 SNEGSKA (reference sequence). With V trimmed by 3 bases and J by 2 bases, 8 bases remained unmatched. This CDR3 region has 16 residues. The CDR3 region is CSASKASGAPYNEQFF. The CDR3 coding sequence is TGCAGTGCTAGCAAGGCTAGCGGGGCACCCTACAATGAGCAGTTCTTC.

The gene calls are TRBV4-1 and TRBJ2-7; 7 bases match TRBD1. With 2 bases clipped from V and 0 bases from J, the junction kept 13 bases outside the gene matches. Germline V gene data show CDR1 as MGHRA and CDR2 as YSYEKL. The CDR3 has 18 residues. CDR3 region: CASSQMVALTGSSYEQYF. CDR3 coding DNA: TGCGCCAGCAGCCAAATGGTTGCTTTGACAGGGAGCTCCTACGAGCAGTACTTC.

This clonotype has more than one count but fewer than ten. The chain is built from TRBV7-9 and TRBJ2-7, with no clear D. Germline V lookup: CDR1 SEHNR, CDR2 FQNEAQ (reference sequence). The CDR3 totals 13 residues. Between the trimmed V and J ends, which lost 5 bases and 0 bases, there was a span of 8 bases. The CDR3 here is CASSGSYSYEQYF. The CDR3 coding sequence is TGTGCCAGCAGCGGCAGTTACTCCTACGAGCAGTACTTC.

This rearrangement joins TRBV28 to TRBJ2-7; 7 bases are a match to TRBD2. This CDR3 is built from 16 residues. V trimming: 6 bases; J trimming: 5 bases; junction bases outside the gene matches: 16. In germline, CDR1 is MDHEN, CDR2 SYDVKM. CDR3 region: CASRREGGNLVNEQYF. The CDR3 nucleotides are TGTGCCAGCAGAAGGGAGGGCGGTAATCTGGTCAACGAGCAGTACTTC.

The rearrangement links TRBV4-3 to TRBJ1-2; 11 positions match TRBD1. The CDR3 spans 15 residues. V was clipped by 3 bases and J by 2 bases; unmatched bases: 2. The germline gives CDR1 LGHNA, CDR2 YSLEER. CDR3 residues: CASSHGTGGNYGYTF. The CDR3 bases are TGCGCCAGCAGCCACGGGACAGGGGGGAACTATGGCTACACCTTC.

The CDR3 here is CATSDSPGRAKNNEQFF. CDR3 sequence (DNA): TGTGCCACCAGTGATTCCCCGGGACGAGCGAAGAACAATGAGCAGTTCTTC. The J gene is TRBJ2-1, the V gene TRBV24-1; perhaps D is TRBD1 or TRBD2 (5 bases each). The CDR3 sequence is 17 residues long. Trimming pared 2 bases from V and 5 bases from J, leaving 18 bases between. The V gene's germline CDR1 is KGHDR and CDR2 SFDVKD.

This rearrangement joins TRBV4-1 to TRBJ1-1; no clear D gene. Germline assignment: CDR1 MGHRA and CDR2 YSYEKL. Trimming took 6 bases from V and 6 from J, leaving 20 bases between them. The CDR3 contains 15 residues. Here the CDR3 reads CASRPTVGFSSEAFF. Written as DNA, the CDR3 is TGCGCCAGCAGACCCACTGTGGGTTTCTCTTCTGAAGCTTTCTTT.

The CDR3 here is CASSPEVQPQHF. In DNA form, the CDR3 reads TGCGCCAGCAGCCCTGAGGTCCAGCCCCAGCATTTT. The V call is TRBV5-1, the J call TRBJ1-5; D remains unclear. CDR3 size: 12 residues. V was trimmed by 4 bases and J by 7 bases, leaving 9 bases between them. Germline loops: CDR1 SGHRS, CDR2 YFSETQ.

This clonotype has a single count. The chain recombines TRBV7-6 with TRBJ2-5; D remains ambiguous. Germline assignment: CDR1 SGHVS and CDR2 FNYEAQ. This CDR3 contains 15 residues. The germline V and J ends were trimmed by 3 bases and 5 bases, with 16 bases remaining between them. CDR3 residues: CASSFSQAFGETQYF. Written as DNA, the CDR3 is TGTGCCAGCAGCTTTAGTCAGGCCTTCGGGGAGACCCAGTACTTC.